This entry lists 30 T cell receptor beta chains sequenced from one sample in a study of siplizumab effects on memory and regulatory T cells (dated 2019 in TCRdb). Library creation used the immunoSEQ multiplex PCR assay. As stored in TCRdb, this immuneACCESS dataset retains in-frame rearrangements with V and J assigned. A fraction of the clones does not appear; measured against another copy, unresolved V genes explain less than half of the discrepancy, and the remainder lacks a known reason. This sample lists 97,000 or so clones; roughly 92% were detected once. 0.85% to 1.3% of the sample goes to the ten largest clones. The specimen sequenced was CD4+ T cells sorted from blood. Source of these receptors: a human donor in good health.

The genes are TRBV28 and TRBJ1-1; no firm D call. This CDR3 region has 10 residues. V was clipped by 6 bases and J by 10 bases, with 9 bases between them. The germline V gene has CDR1 MDHEN and CDR2 SYDVKM. CDR3 DNA sequence: TGTGCCAGCAGAGGGAAGAGAGCTTTCTTT. This gives the protein CASRGKRAFF.

The rearrangement links TRBV7-3 to TRBJ1-1; unclear D gene. The germline CDR1 and CDR2 sequences are SGHTA and FQGTGA. The ends were cut back, 5 bases at V and 5 bases at J, with 12 bases in the middle. This CDR3 region has 13 residues. The CDR3 reads CASSLQMRTEAFF. The CDR3 DNA reads TGTGCCAGCAGCCTCCAAATGCGGACTGAAGCTTTCTTT.

This chain uses TRBV7-3 with TRBJ2-1; TRBD2 matches 11 bases. With 8 bases clipped from V and 4 bases from J, the junction kept 4 bases outside the gene matches. The CDR3 contains 14 residues. CDR1 and CDR2 from the germline V gene are SGHTA and FQGTGA. This chain's CDR3 is CASGTSGLYNEQFF. In nucleotides, the CDR3 is TGTGCCAGCGGGACTAGCGGTCTTTACAATGAGCAGTTCTTC.

This chain joins TRBV19 and TRBJ2-1, with D uncertain. The CDR3 has 15 residues. Germline values: CDR1 LNHDA, CDR2 SQIVND (reference sequence). The V end lost 5 bases, the J end lost 0 bases, and 11 bases lay between the germline ends. CDR3 loop: CASSSRRSSYNEQFF. CDR3 DNA sequence: TGTGCCAGTAGTTCTCGGAGAAGCTCCTACAATGAGCAGTTCTTC.

This chain joins TRBV5-4 and TRBJ1-5; 7 nucleotides match TRBD1. The CDR3 has 16 amino acids. The V segment lost 2 bases and the J segment 9 bases; nucleotides outside the gene matches: 14. The germline V gene has CDR1 SGHNT and CDR2 YYREEE (reference sequence). CDR3: CASSLNRGWGEGPQHF. The CDR3 bases are TGTGCCAGCAGCTTAAACAGGGGTTGGGGAGAGGGGCCCCAGCATTTT.

This chain connects TRBV5-6 to TRBJ2-3, with D unclear. Trimming removed 1 base from V and 2 bases from J, with 5 bases in between. The CDR3 has 13 residues. Per the germline V gene, CDR1 is SGHDT and CDR2 is YYEEEE. The DNA for the CDR3 is TGTGCCAGCAGCTTGAAGGCCACAGATACGCAGTATTTT. It specifies CASSLKATDTQYF. Together with reference TRBV5-6 and TRBJ2-3, the CDR3 gives the full variable domain: DAGVTQSPTHLIKTRGQQVTLRCSPKSGHDTVSWYQQALGQGPQFIFQYYEEEERQRGNFPDRFSGHQFPNYSSELNVNALLLGDSALYLCASSLKATDTQYFGPGTRLTVL.

The chain carries TRBV7-9 and TRBJ1-4; D is unresolved. V lost 6 bases and J lost 2, with 7 bases in between. The CDR3 spans 13 residues. Germline V gives CDR1 SEHNR, CDR2 FQNEAQ (reference sequence). The CDR3 DNA follows: TGTGCCAGCAGTTACAGCACTAATGAAAAACTGTTTTTT. It specifies CASSYSTNEKLFF.

The rearrangement uses TRBV6-4 and TRBJ1-5; D unresolved. V shed 9 bases and J shed 4 bases, with 1 base lying between them. This CDR3 comprises 9 residues. Germline V gene lookup returns CDR1 MRHNA and CDR2 SNTAGT. The CDR3 DNA sequence: TGTGCCAGGAATCAGCCCCAGCATTTT. Residues: CARNQPQHF.

The rearrangement joins TRBV20-1 to TRBJ2-5; tentatively, D is TRBD2 (5 bases). Germline loops: CDR1 DFQATT, CDR2 SNEGSKA (reference sequence). CDR3 size: 10 residues. The V end was cut by 8 bases, the J end by 7 bases, with 11 bases between. CDR3 in amino acids: CSPEGRTQYF. CDR3 bases: TGCAGTCCAGAGGGTCGGACCCAGTACTTC.

This chain joins TRBV19 and TRBJ1-1; TRBD1 is a possible D gene (6 bases). The CDR3 is made up of 17 amino acids. Germline assignment: CDR1 LNHDA and CDR2 SQIVND (reference sequence). Trimming took off 8 bases at V and 1 base at J, with 23 bases between the two ends. Written as DNA, the CDR3 is TGTGCCAGTTACAGGGCGGTAGGGAGGGGGGCGAACACTGAAGCTTTCTTT. Its protein product is CASYRAVGRGANTEAFF.

The chain carries TRBV2 and TRBJ2-1, with D hard to call. Trimming removed 4 bases at V and 0 bases at J, with 10 bases between. Germline assignment: CDR1 SNHLY and CDR2 FYNNEI. The CDR3 is 15 residues long. The CDR3 DNA follows: TGTGCCAGCAGTGTAACGGCAGCCTCCTACAATGAGCAGTTCTTC. Its translation: CASSVTAASYNEQFF. Filled out from reference TRBV2 and TRBJ2-1, the complete variable domain reads EPEVTQTPSHQVTQMGQEVILRCVPISNHLYFYWYRQILGQKVEFLVSFYNNEISEKSEIFDDQFSVERPDGSNFTLKIRSTKLEDSAMYFCASSVTAASYNEQFFGPGTRLTVL.

The chain has TRBV11-2 and TRBJ1-2; 7 bases agree with TRBD1. The length of the CDR3 is 15 residues. The J segment lost 3 bases and the V segment lost 3 bases, leaving 7 bases of the junction unmatched. Germline V gene sequence: CDR1 SGHAT, CDR2 FQNNGV. The CDR3 nucleotides read TGTGCCAGCAGCTTGACAGGCAGGGGGGACTATGGCTACACCTTC. This translates into CASSLTGRGDYGYTF.

The chain employs TRBV28 and TRBJ2-5; unclear D gene. Trimming removed 4 bases from V and 5 bases from J, with 8 bases in between. CDR3 length equals 12 residues. Germline values: CDR1 MDHEN, CDR2 SYDVKM. CDR3 amino acids: CASSSRGETQYF. The CDR3 nucleotides read TGTGCCAGCAGTTCCCGTGGGGAGACCCAGTACTTC.

The gene calls are TRBV14 and TRBJ2-1; perhaps D is TRBD1 or TRBD2 (5 bases each). CDR3 size: 17 residues. V gave up 1 base and J gave up 7 bases, with 20 bases separating them. Germline CDR1 is SGHDN and CDR2 is FVKESK. CDR3 amino acids: CASSQVRGGVFGNEQFF. The CDR3 DNA reads TGTGCCAGCAGCCAAGTGAGGGGCGGAGTCTTTGGGAATGAGCAGTTCTTC.

V is TRBV11-2 and J is TRBJ1-1, with D tentatively TRBD1 (6 bases). CDR3 length equals 15 residues. The germline V gene has CDR1 SGHAT and CDR2 FQNNGV. V was shortened by 4 bases and J by 0 bases, with 12 bases between the two germline ends. In DNA, the CDR3 is TGTGCCAGCAGCTCATCCGGGACACTGAACACTGAAGCTTTCTTT. The encoded protein is CASSSSGTLNTEAFF.

Of note for this clone: Germline and junction disagree at one end, which may indicate a read error. Other nucleotide sequences from this sample produce the same CDR3. The gene calls are TRBV19 and TRBJ2-7, with D maybe TRBD2 (5 bases). Looked up from germline, CDR1 is LNHDA and CDR2 is SQIVND (reference sequence). This CDR3 has 15 residues. As DNA, the CDR3 is TGCGCCAGTAGTATAGAGCAGGAGAGCGGCAACGAGCAGTACTTC. Translating gives CASSIEQESGNEQYF. Using reference TRBV19 and TRBJ2-7 for the parts outside the CDR3, the full variable domain is DGGITQSPKYLFRKEGQNVTLSCEQNLNHDAMYWYRQDPGQGLRLIYYSQIVNDFQKGDIAEGYSVSREKKESFPLTVTSAQKNPTAFYLCASSIEQESGNEQYFGPGTRLTVT.

CDR3 region: CASSPPLGQGNTGELFF. Written as DNA, the CDR3 is TGTGCCAGCTCACCACCTCTTGGACAGGGCAACACCGGGGAGCTGTTTTTT. The chain combines TRBV18 with TRBJ2-2, with 8 bases lining up with TRBD1. Germline V gives CDR1 KGHSH, CDR2 LQKENI. This CDR3 comprises 17 residues. J gave up 2 bases and V 0 bases, and 5 bases lay outside the gene matches.

The V gene is TRBV5-1, the J gene TRBJ2-1; 9 nucleotides align to TRBD2. The CDR3 spans 18 residues. CDR1 is SGHRS and CDR2 is YFSETQ in the germline V gene. Trimming cost V 3 bases and J 8 bases; bases outside gene matches: 18. The DNA for the CDR3 is TGCGCCAGCAGCTCCTACATAAAGAGCGGGAGGTTCCGATATGAGCAGTTCTTC. Encoded protein: CASSSYIKSGRFRYEQFF. Together with reference TRBV5-1 and TRBJ2-1, the CDR3 gives the full variable domain: KAGVTQTPRYLIKTRGQQVTLSCSPISGHRSVSWYQQTPGQGLQFLFEYFSETQRNKGNFPGRFSGRQFSNSRSEMNVSTLELGDSALYLCASSSYIKSGRFRYEQFFGPGTRLTVL.

This clone was found a few times. The rearrangement joins TRBV5-4 to TRBJ2-1; 9 positions match TRBD2. The germline gives CDR1 SGHNT, CDR2 YYREEE (reference sequence). The CDR3 length is 16 residues. The J segment lost 4 bases and the V segment lost 2 bases, leaving 7 bases of the junction unmatched. CDR3: CASSFPGAGGYNEQFF. The CDR3 DNA is TGTGCCAGCAGCTTCCCTGGTGCGGGAGGGTACAATGAGCAGTTCTTC.

The rearrangement links TRBV27 to TRBJ2-1; no firm D call. This CDR3 contains 15 residues. Deletions cut 0 bases from V and 10 bases from J, with 16 bases between. Germline CDR1 is MNHEY and CDR2 is SMNVEV (reference sequence). This CDR3 reads CASSLSPVQNREQFF. CDR3 DNA: TGTGCCAGCAGTTTATCCCCGGTCCAAAATCGGGAGCAGTTCTTC.

This chain joins TRBV2 and TRBJ2-1, with TRBD2 identical over 7 bases. CDR1 is SNHLY, CDR2 FYNNEI, per germline. The CDR3 is made up of 14 amino acids. The V and J ends lost 7 bases and 8 bases, in that order; junction bases with no gene match: 11. CDR3: CASKVTSGRDEQFF. Here the CDR3 DNA reads TGTGCCAGCAAGGTCACCTCAGGGAGGGATGAGCAGTTCTTC.

This rearrangement joins TRBV10-2 to TRBJ1-2; 9 bases align to TRBD1. CDR1 WSHSY and CDR2 SAAADI come from the germline V gene. Trimming removed 2 bases from V and 10 bases from J; junction bases left unmatched: 20. The CDR3 totals 18 residues. The CDR3 DNA reads as TGCGCCAGCAGTGAGAGTGTTGGGACAGGGTTGTCGTATACGGTCTACACCTTC. Residues: CASSESVGTGLSYTVYTF.

The gene calls are TRBV4-2 and TRBJ2-1, with 7 positions matching TRBD2. The V and J ends lost 4 bases and 9 bases, in that order; junction bases with no gene match: 9. Germline CDR1 is LGHNA and CDR2 is YNFKEQ. The CDR3 covers 14 residues. The CDR3 DNA sequence: TGTGCCAGCAGCCGAAAACCTGGGGGGGGTGAGCAGTTCTTC. The encoded protein is CASSRKPGGGEQFF.

The J gene is TRBJ2-6, the V gene TRBV4-2, with D unclear. The CDR3 consists of 16 residues. Germline V CDR1 and CDR2: LGHNA, YNFKEQ. V dropped 0 bases and J dropped 3 bases, with 9 bases sitting between them. The CDR3 nucleotides are TGTGCCAGCAGCCAAGATAGAGGTCTTGGGGCCAACGTCCTGACTTTC. Translated: CASSQDRGLGANVLTF.

The gene calls are TRBV5-8 and TRBJ2-7, with 7 bases matching TRBD1. The CDR3 covers 13 residues. With V trimmed by 5 bases and J by 6 bases, 8 bases remained unmatched. Germline CDR1 and CDR2: SGHTS and YDEGEE. CDR3 in DNA: TGTGCCAGCAGACTCGACAGGGTTGGCGAGCAGTACTTC. This codes for CASRLDRVGEQYF.

This chain joins TRBV28 and TRBJ2-2, with D hard to call. This CDR3 is built from 11 residues. Germline values: CDR1 MDHEN, CDR2 SYDVKM. V shed 7 bases and J shed 4 bases, with 4 bases lying between them. In DNA form, the CDR3 reads TGTGCCAGCACCTTCACCGGGGAGCTGTTTTTT. It yields the protein CASTFTGELFF.

The chain has TRBV19 and TRBJ1-4, with D unclear. Trimming stripped 7 bases from V and 8 bases from J, with 17 bases between. CDR3 size: 14 residues. The V gene's germline CDR1 is LNHDA and CDR2 SQIVND (reference sequence). The CDR3 here is CASKTRSDREKLFF. CDR3 DNA sequence: TGTGCCAGTAAAACAAGGTCAGATCGAGAAAAACTGTTTTTT.

This chain joins TRBV6-5 and TRBJ1-2, with TRBD1 matching 9 bases. With 0 bases clipped from V and 8 bases from J, the junction kept 7 bases outside the gene matches. Germline V gene sequence: CDR1 MNHEY, CDR2 SVGAGI. The CDR3 runs 15 residues. CDR3 bases: TGTGCCAGCAGTTACTCGGGACAGGGTTCCGCCGGCTACACCTTC. This encodes CASSYSGQGSAGYTF.

To note about this clone: Different DNA sequences within this sample yield the same CDR3. In DNA form, the CDR3 reads TGTGCCAGCAGCTCAAAGTACGAGCAGTACTTC. It translates to CASSSKYEQYF. The V gene is TRBV7-2, the J gene TRBJ2-7; D unresolved. CDR3 size: 11 residues. CDR1 SGHTA and CDR2 FQGNSA come from the germline V gene. V lost 4 bases, J lost 4 bases, and 5 bases lay in between.

This rearrangement joins TRBV5-1 to TRBJ1-1; a possible D gene is TRBD1 (5 bases). Germline CDR1 and CDR2: SGHRS and YFSETQ. The CDR3 has 15 residues. V was pared by 5 bases and J by 3 bases, with 17 bases between. This CDR3 reads CASSQLFREDTEAFF. DNA of the CDR3: TGCGCCAGCAGTCAGCTGTTCAGGGAGGACACTGAAGCTTTCTTT.